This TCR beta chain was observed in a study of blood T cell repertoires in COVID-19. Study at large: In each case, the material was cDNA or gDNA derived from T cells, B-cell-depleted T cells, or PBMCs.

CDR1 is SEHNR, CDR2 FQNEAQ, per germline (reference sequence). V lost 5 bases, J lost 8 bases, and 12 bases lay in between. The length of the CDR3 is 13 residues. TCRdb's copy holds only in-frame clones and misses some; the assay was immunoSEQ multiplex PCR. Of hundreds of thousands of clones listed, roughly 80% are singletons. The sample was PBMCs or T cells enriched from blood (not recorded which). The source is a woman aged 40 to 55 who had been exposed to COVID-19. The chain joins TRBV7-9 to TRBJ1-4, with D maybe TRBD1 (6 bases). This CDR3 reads CASSPGTMEKLFF. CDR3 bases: TGTGCCAGCAGCCCCGGGACAATGGAAAAACTGTTTTTT.